This TCR beta chain was retrieved from a study of blood T cells in healthy people across ages. Study conclusions and caveats: With unsorted PBMCs, a conclusive comparison of naive versus antigen-experienced cells was not possible. TCR beta diversity was tightly associated with the proportion of naive T cells. Estimated diversity that came from one million T cells was considered an underestimate.

This CDR3 region has 16 residues. Combining a sample-barcoded 5' primer with a J-beta primer mix, a second PCR ran for roughly 6 to 12 cycles. TCRdb reanalysed the 5' RACE reads using MiXCR and keeps one entry per CDR3 protein. The sample gives fewer than 900,000 distinct CDR3 sequences, 45% to 50% of which show up once; roughly a third is in the top ten. Each donor supplied around 9.6 milliliters of peripheral blood. Concerning this clonotype: No antigen is known for it. A junction end diverges from the germline sequence, so it may reflect a read error.

The rearrangement joins TRBV12-3 or TRBV12-4 to TRBJ2-1; tentatively, D is TRBD1 (6 bases). The J call is doubtful: the DNA matches TRBJ2-7 better. What was sequenced was blood. This TCR was sampled from a woman aged 55-69 years in good health. The CDR3 nucleotides read TGTGCCGGCAGTTTAGAGGGGGATTTCGCCTACAATGAGCAGTACTTC. Its protein product is CAGSLEGDFAYNEQYF.